This T cell receptor beta chain was obtained from a study of human T cells and chemical hapten exposure. This clonotype showed up just a few times. What it binds is not known. There are 14 residues in the CDR3. From germline, CDR1 is MGHDK and CDR2 SYGVNS. Deletions cut 5 bases from V and 0 bases from J, with 10 bases between. Study findings and constraints: Having alopecia, the donors may differ immunologically from healthy people.

TCRdb re-called the RACE reads through MiXCR, storing one row per CDR3 protein. The sample includes 250,000 or so distinct CDR3 sequences, around 7% seen only once; the top ten take about 1.1%. Time point defined: pre-sensitization, week 0. The sample's treatment: therapeutic diphenylcyclopropenone sensitization with weekly scalp DPC. This sample comprised whole blood, obtained in connection with sensitization to the hapten diphenylcyclopropenone (DPC). The clonotype comes from a man younger than 35 with alopecia areata. Some clones in this sample may be carry-over from other donors' samples. The chain combines TRBV25-1 with TRBJ1-2; tentatively, D is TRBD1 (5 bases). The DNA for the CDR3 is TGTGCCAGCAGTTTTAACAGGCCTAACTATGGCTACACCTTC. It specifies CASSFNRPNYGYTF.